The 27 T cell receptor beta chains given below trace back to one sample, sequenced in a study of T cell clonality in common variable immunodeficiency. Study-wide findings and caveats: Fewer deletions and N-nucleotide insertions were reportedly seen in common variable immunodeficiency TCR beta sequences.

TCRdb's table, derived via immunoSEQ multiplex PCR, lists solely in-frame clones and lacks some. Reported are some 25,000 clones, none seen only once; the ten largest carry about 24%. Which antigens these TCRs recognize remains unknown. Sequencing used peripheral blood mononuclear cells. These receptors came from a human donor with common variable immunodeficiency.

The sample holds a few counts of this clone. The read ends 3 residues early relative to the CDR3; the germline J gene fills the gap. The same CDR3 can be traced to other DNA sequences in this sample. The V call is TRBV19, the J call TRBJ1-4; weak D call: TRBD1 (6 bases). CDR1 is LNHDA and CDR2 is SQIVND in the germline V gene (reference sequence). The CDR3 is made up of 14 amino acids. Trimming left V 4 bases short and J 10 bases short, with 16 bases between. CDR3 DNA (partial): TGTGCCAGTAGTAGACAGGACATCGGTGCAAAA. Translated: CASSRQDIGAK. The full CDR3 protein is CASSRQDIGAKLFF.

This clone was detected many times. The read comes to an end 3 residues before the CDR3 does, leaving the germline J gene to fill in the end. The rearrangement links TRBV20-1 to TRBJ2-5, with TRBD2 identical over 12 bases. Germline CDR1 and CDR2: DFQATT and SNEGSKA (reference sequence). The CDR3 is made up of 16 amino acids. The ends lost 6 bases at V and 1 base at J; junction bases unmatched: 9. The sequenced CDR3 bases are TGCAGTGCCCTCAGACTAGCGGGGGCTCTCCAAGAGACC. The encoded protein is CSALRLAGALQET. The complete CDR3 sequence is CSALRLAGALQETQYF.

This clone was picked up many times. The sequenced fragment ends 3 residues before the CDR3 boundary, so the rest is inferred from the germline J gene. V and J are TRBV11-2 and TRBJ2-7; 9 bases are shared with TRBD1. Germline CDR1 is SGHAT and CDR2 is FQNNGV. The CDR3 covers 12 residues. The trim removed 5 bases at V and 6 bases at J, leaving 2 bases unmatched. The CDR3 is CASSPDRGEQYF. The CDR3 bases that were read are TGTGCCAGCAGCCCGGACAGGGGCGAG.

This clone was seen many times. The read falls 3 residues short of the CDR3 end, and the missing part is taken from the germline J gene. The chain carries TRBV5-4 and TRBJ2-2; D is possibly TRBD1 (8 bases). V gave up 4 bases and J gave up 7 bases, with 17 bases separating them. The CDR3 consists of 15 residues. CDR1 and CDR2 from the germline V gene are SGHNT and YYREEE (reference sequence). The sequenced CDR3 bases are TGTGCCAGCAGCCGAAGCACAGGGGGGGGCGGGGAG. Protein sequence: CASSRSTGGGGE. The whole CDR3 sequence reads CASSRSTGGGGELFF.

Ten or more counts support this clone. From the germline J gene comes the end of the CDR3, since the read stops 3 residues before it. J is TRBJ2-3 and V is TRBV14; D gene ambiguous. The CDR3 contains 12 residues. Trimming cost V 0 bases and J 7 bases, with 5 bases left between them. Per germline, CDR1 SGHDN and CDR2 FVKESK. Partial CDR3 DNA: TGTGCCAGCAGCCAAGATTCCTATACG. Amino acids: CASSQDSYT. The entire CDR3 is CASSQDSYTQYF.

This clone was counted at least ten times. The sequenced fragment ends 3 residues before the CDR3 boundary, so the rest is inferred from the germline J gene. This chain uses TRBV18 with TRBJ2-7; D is unresolved. This CDR3 spans 11 amino acids. CDR1 and CDR2 from the germline V gene are KGHSH and LQKENI. Trimming removed 3 bases at V and 4 bases at J, with 4 bases between. The CDR3 protein is CASSPNYEQYF. The part of the CDR3 DNA that was read is TGTGCCAGCTCACCCAATTACGAG. The variable domain in full, with the rest retrieved from reference TRBV18 and TRBJ2-7, is NAGVMQNPRHLVRRRGQEARLRCSPMKGHSHVYWYRQLPEEGLKFMVYLQKENIIDESGMPKERFSAEFPKEGPSILRIQQVVRGDSAAYFCASSPNYEQYFGPGTRLTVT.

This clone was seen many times. The read falls 3 residues short of the CDR3 end, and the missing part is taken from the germline J gene. The genes are TRBV6-2 or TRBV6-3 and TRBJ1-1; possible D gene TRBD1, 5 bases. The length of the CDR3 is 13 residues. Germline CDR1 reads MNHEY; CDR2 reads SVGEGT. The CDR3 is CASTANTPGLAFF. The DNA read from the CDR3 is TGTGCCAGCACCGCTAACACCCCGGGACTA.

At least ten counts were recorded for this clone. The CDR3 goes on 3 residues after the read ends, and that part is filled in from the germline J gene. The chain couples TRBV20-1 to TRBJ2-1; 9 nucleotides line up with TRBD2. The CDR3 extends over 18 amino acids. V was pared by 0 bases and J by 2 bases, with 11 bases of the junction left unmatched. Germline CDR1 and CDR2: DFQATT and SNEGSKA (reference sequence). CDR3 DNA, as far as it was read: TGCAGTGCTAGAGACAGATGGCGGGAGGGCCGAACCTACAATGAG. Its protein is CSARDRWREGRTYNE. Given in full, the CDR3 is CSARDRWREGRTYNEQFF.

Only a few counts were recorded for this clone. The DNA ends 3 residues before the CDR3 does, and the rest of the CDR3 is filled in from the germline J gene. This chain joins TRBV5-8 and TRBJ1-1; 8 positions match TRBD1. Germline loops: CDR1 SGHTS, CDR2 YDEGEE. The CDR3 loop spans 14 amino acids. Trimming cost V 1 base and J 5 bases; bases outside gene matches: 4. CDR3 region: CASSLPQGVTEAFF. Incomplete CDR3 DNA: TGTGCCAGCAGCTTGCCACAGGGGGTTACTGAA.

In this sample, this clone turned up many times. Sequencing ends 3 residues short of the CDR3 end; the germline J gene provides the rest. The chain recombines TRBV4-2 with TRBJ2-3, with D perhaps matching TRBD1 (5 bases). Trimming removed 1 base from V and 6 bases from J, with 17 bases in between. This CDR3 is built from 16 residues. Germline values: CDR1 LGHNA, CDR2 YNFKEQ. The part of the CDR3 DNA that was read is TGTGCCAGCAGCCAAGCTCCGAATCTTGGGGCGGATACG. Amino acids: CASSQAPNLGADT. The full CDR3 reads CASSQAPNLGADTQYF.

In its sample, this clone was seen many times. The CDR3 end lies 3 residues beyond the end of the read and is filled in from the germline J gene. The chain has TRBV14 and TRBJ2-3; possibly TRBD2 for D (6 bases). CDR1 is SGHDN and CDR2 is FVKESK in the germline V gene. The CDR3 is made up of 15 amino acids. V lost 4 bases and J lost 5, with 16 bases in between. Incomplete CDR3 DNA: TGTGCCAGCAGCCGCCTTGGCGGAGGGGTAGATACG. This codes for CASSRLGGGVDT. The whole CDR3 region reads CASSRLGGGVDTQYF.

Concerning this clone: The read ends 3 residues before the CDR3 terminus; that terminus is restored from the germline J gene. The J gene is TRBJ1-2, the V gene TRBV18; D gene unclear. The CDR3 consists of 15 residues. V was clipped by 0 bases and J by 2 bases, with 10 bases between them. The V gene's germline CDR1 is KGHSH and CDR2 LQKENI. The CDR3 DNA, read in part, is TGTGCCAGCTCACCACCCACAGCAGGCAACTATGGC. Its translation: CASSPPTAGNYG. The whole CDR3 protein is CASSPPTAGNYGYTF.

This clone has ten or more counts. The CDR3 end lies 3 residues beyond the end of the read and is filled in from the germline J gene. This chain links TRBV3-1 (or the pseudogene TRBV3-2) with TRBJ2-5, with no clear D. The CDR3 spans 10 residues. V lost 7 bases and J 7 bases, leaving 7 bases between the germline ends. Germline V CDR1 and CDR2: LGHDT, YNNKEL (reference sequence). The CDR3 region is CASNFGTQYF. The part of the CDR3 DNA that was read is TGTGCCAGCAACTTTGGGACC.

This clone was found a few times. The DNA read from the CDR3 is TGTGCCTGGAGATCGAGTAGCGGCGGC. Translation gives CAWRSSSGG. From start to end, the CDR3 is CAWRSSSGGYTF. V gene TRBV30 combines with J gene TRBJ1-2; D unclear. The read is 3 residues too short to cover the CDR3 end, so that end is filled in from the germline J gene. From germline, CDR1 is GTSNPN and CDR2 SVGIG (reference sequence). This CDR3 is 12 amino acids long.

With regard to this clone: Sequencing ends 3 residues short of the CDR3 end; the germline J gene provides the rest. The chain recombines TRBV5-6 with TRBJ2-7, with D possibly being TRBD1 (6 bases). Looked up from germline, CDR1 is SGHDT and CDR2 is YYEEEE. Between the trimmed V and J ends, which lost 3 bases and 0 bases, there was a span of 10 bases. The CDR3 runs to 14 residues. CDR3 protein: CASSSRDTSYEQYF. The DNA read from the CDR3 is TGTGCCAGCAGCTCCCGGGACACCTCCTACGAG.

In its sample, this clone was seen many times. The sequenced fragment ends 3 residues before the CDR3 boundary, so the rest is inferred from the germline J gene. The V gene is TRBV7-9, the J gene TRBJ1-5; 11 bases fit TRBD1. J was trimmed by 6 bases and V by 4 bases; bases with no gene match: 2. The germline V gene encodes CDR1 SEHNR and CDR2 FQNEAQ (reference sequence). The CDR3 runs to 14 residues. The CDR3 bases that were read are TGTGCCAGCAGCTCCGGGACAGGGGGTCAGCCC. The encoded protein is CASSSGTGGQP. The whole CDR3 region reads CASSSGTGGQPQHF.

This clone came up many times. The sequenced fragment ends 3 residues before the CDR3 boundary, so the rest is inferred from the germline J gene. V and J are TRBV10-3 and TRBJ2-3; 16 nucleotides match TRBD2. V was pared by 6 bases and J by 6 bases, with 6 bases of the junction left unmatched. Germline V gives CDR1 ENHRY, CDR2 SYGVKD. The length of the CDR3 is 16 residues. The sequenced CDR3 bases are TGTGCCATCAGGGGGACTAGCGGGGGGGATGCGGATACG. It specifies CAIRGTSGGDADT. The entire CDR3 protein reads CAIRGTSGGDADTQYF.

On this clone itself: The observed sequence ends 3 residues before the CDR3 terminus, with the missing tail filled in from the germline J gene. This rearrangement joins TRBV5-1 to TRBJ1-5; TRBD1 might be the D (6 bases). V lost 1 base to trimming and J lost 7 bases, with 12 bases between them. The CDR3 is made up of 14 amino acids. Per the germline V gene, CDR1 is SGHRS and CDR2 is YFSETQ. CDR3 in amino acids: CASSLTGPKQPQHF. The covered CDR3 bases are TGCGCCAGCAGCTTGACAGGGCCGAAGCAGCCC.

This clone was seen repeatedly, ten times or more. The CDR3 is cut off 3 residues early in the read; its end comes from the germline J gene. The J gene is TRBJ2-3, the V gene TRBV5-5; D is perhaps TRBD2 (5 bases). The CDR3 is made up of 15 amino acids. Germline V gives CDR1 SGHKS, CDR2 YYEKEE (reference sequence). Trimming removed 0 bases from V and 2 bases from J, with 10 bases in between. The CDR3 loop is CASSLAGYDTDTQYF. Incomplete CDR3 DNA: TGTGCCAGCAGCTTGGCGGGGTACGACACAGATACG.

This clone appeared a few times. The chain's CDR3 is CASSLEGGVQETQYF. Partial CDR3 DNA: TGCGCCAGCAGCTTGGAAGGAGGGGTCCAAGAGACC. The chain employs TRBV5-1 and TRBJ2-5, with a tentative D call TRBD2 (6 bases). The CDR3 extends 3 residues past the end of the read, so its final part is completed from the germline J gene. V lost 0 bases and J lost 1, with 10 bases in between. Germline V gene data show CDR1 as SGHRS and CDR2 as YFSETQ. This CDR3 is built from 15 residues.

Many counts were recorded for this clone. The read terminates 3 residues ahead of where the CDR3 ends, so the germline J gene completes it. The chain is built from TRBV19 and TRBJ2-1; 7 bases line up with TRBD2. This CDR3 contains 16 residues. Germline assignment: CDR1 LNHDA and CDR2 SQIVND (reference sequence). The trim removed 3 bases at V and 8 bases at J, leaving 13 bases unmatched. The sequenced CDR3 bases are TGTGCCAGTAGTATGCGCAGGACTAGGAGTTGGGATGAG. Translated, it gives CASSMRRTRSWDE. The entire CDR3 protein is CASSMRRTRSWDEQFF.

There are a few counts of this clone. The read comes to an end 3 residues before the CDR3 does, leaving the germline J gene to fill in the end. The same CDR3 also results from other DNA sequences found in this sample. This chain links TRBV19 with TRBJ1-2; tentative D call: TRBD1 (5 bases). V dropped 9 bases and J dropped 1 base, with 18 bases sitting between them. CDR1 and CDR2 (germline): LNHDA, SQIVND (reference sequence). The CDR3 runs 15 residues. The CDR3 sequence: CASTVGQVYNYGYTF. The covered CDR3 bases are TGTGCCAGCACAGTGGGGCAGGTCTATAACTATGGC.

This clone has at least ten counts. The read stops 3 residues short of the end of the CDR3; the missing end is completed from the germline J gene. The genes are TRBV7-2 and TRBJ2-2, with 8 positions matching TRBD2. This CDR3 contains 13 residues. With 5 bases clipped from V and 6 bases from J, the junction kept 2 bases outside the gene matches. Germline V CDR1 and CDR2: SGHTA, FQGNSA. The CDR3 DNA, read in part, is TGTGCCAGCAGCCTCGGGGGGGCCGGGGAG. As protein: CASSLGGAGE. The full-length CDR3 reads as CASSLGGAGELFF.

This clone was observed at least ten times. The CDR3 extends 3 residues past the end of the read, so its final part is completed from the germline J gene. This chain joins TRBV14 and TRBJ2-3, with D possibly being TRBD1 (5 bases). The CDR3 extends over 14 amino acids. Trimming took 0 bases from V and 6 from J, leaving 10 bases between them. CDR1 SGHDN and CDR2 FVKESK come from the germline V gene. The CDR3 sequence is CASSQDLGPDTQYF. Partial CDR3 DNA: TGTGCCAGCAGCCAAGATTTGGGGCCGGATACG.

This clone was detected ten times or more. The CDR3 extends 3 residues past the end of the read, so its final part is completed from the germline J gene. The chain employs TRBV28 and TRBJ2-7; D is perhaps TRBD1 (6 bases). The germline V gene encodes CDR1 MDHEN and CDR2 SYDVKM. This CDR3 contains 18 residues. The V end lost 3 bases, the J end lost 2 bases, and 23 bases lay between the germline ends. The part of the CDR3 DNA that was read is TGTGCCAGCAGTTTCGGACCGAGGGGGAGTATATTAACCTACGAG. Translating gives CASSFGPRGSILTYE. The whole CDR3 sequence reads CASSFGPRGSILTYEQYF.

This clone has at least ten counts. The missing CDR3 end, 3 residues past where the read stops, is filled in from the germline J gene. The gene calls are TRBV13 and TRBJ2-1, with 11 bases identical to TRBD2. This CDR3 contains 16 residues. Germline loops: CDR1 PRHDT, CDR2 FYEKMQ (reference sequence). J was trimmed by 3 bases and V by 5 bases; bases with no gene match: 6. The sequenced part of the CDR3 DNA is TGTGCCAGCAGCCCCAAGACTAGCGGGAACTACAATGAG. As protein: CASSPKTSGNYNE. The whole CDR3 is CASSPKTSGNYNEQFF.

This clone came up many times. The read falls 3 residues short of the CDR3 end, and the missing part is taken from the germline J gene. The chain has TRBV6-1 and TRBJ2-7, with TRBD1 as a possible D gene (5 bases). Per germline, CDR1 MNHNS and CDR2 SASEGT. The CDR3 has 14 amino acids. The ends were cut back, 4 bases at V and 1 base at J, with 11 bases in the middle. CDR3 DNA, as far as it was read: TGTGCCAGCAGTGTCTCAAGACAGTCCTACGAG. As protein: CASSVSRQSYE. The complete CDR3 reads CASSVSRQSYEQYF.